The present TCR beta chain was sequenced within a study of shared clonotypes between healthy human individuals. Whole-study findings and limits: Generation of non-shared clonotypes was less probable than generation of clonotypes shared by all four donors. With four donors compared, around 5% of naive CD4 clonotypes were shared. What naive subsets generally showed was a larger estimated richness than memory subsets showed.

Researchers partitioned CD4+ cells into CD45RA+ naive and CD45RA-negative memory subsets. Germline V gene data show CDR1 as MNHEY and CDR2 as SVGAGI. The CDR3 totals 14 residues. Trimming at V came to 6 bases and at J to 0 bases, leaving 1 base not matched to a gene. This clone was seen at least ten times. Its matching antigen is unknown. Profiling relied on immunoSEQ multiplex PCR, and the TCRdb table lists in-frame clones only, not all of them. The table shows about 670,000 clones, with approximately 75% occurring only once. The sample consisted of memory CD4+ T cells sorted from blood. The subset is: CD45RA-negative fraction. The sequence derives from a woman in her 30s in good health. This chain uses TRBV6-5 with TRBJ2-3; 9 bases match TRBD2. The CDR3 loop is CASRAGGSTDTQYF. CDR3 bases: TGTGCCAGCAGAGCGGGAGGAAGCACAGATACGCAGTATTTT.